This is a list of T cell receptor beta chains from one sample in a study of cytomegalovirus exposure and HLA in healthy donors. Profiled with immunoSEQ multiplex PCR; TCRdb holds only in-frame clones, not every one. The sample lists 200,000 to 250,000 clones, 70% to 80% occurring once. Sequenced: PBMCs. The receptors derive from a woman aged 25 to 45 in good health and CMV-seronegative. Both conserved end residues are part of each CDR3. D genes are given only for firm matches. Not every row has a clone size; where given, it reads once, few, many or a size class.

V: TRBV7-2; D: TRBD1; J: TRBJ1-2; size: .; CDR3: CASSLEGTGLTRGYTF; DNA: TGTGCCAGCAGCTTAGAGGGGACAGGGCTAACTAGGGGCTACACCTTC
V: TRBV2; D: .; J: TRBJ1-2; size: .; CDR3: CATSGWAQPNSPYGYTF; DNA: TGTGCCACCTCAGGGTGGGCCCAGCCCAACTCCCCCTATGGCTACACCTTC
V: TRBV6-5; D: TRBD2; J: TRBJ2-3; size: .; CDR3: CASKILAGTDTQYF; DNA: TGTGCCAGCAAGATACTAGCGGGCACAGATACGCAGTATTTT
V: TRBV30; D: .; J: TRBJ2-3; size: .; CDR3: CAWSVVAPDTQYF; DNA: TGTGCCTGGAGTGTAGTAGCTCCAGATACGCAGTATTTT
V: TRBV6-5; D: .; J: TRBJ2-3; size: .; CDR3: CASSYFSEDTQYF; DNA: TGTGCCAGCAGTTACTTCTCGGAGGATACGCAGTATTTT
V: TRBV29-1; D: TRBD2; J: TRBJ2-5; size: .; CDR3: CSVVSGGAGETQYF; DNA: TGCAGCGTTGTAAGCGGGGGGGCAGGAGAGACCCAGTACTTC
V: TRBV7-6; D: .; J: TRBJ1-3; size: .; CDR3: CASSPQDSGNTIYF; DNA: TGTGCCAGCAGCCCCCAGGACTCTGGAAACACCATATATTTT
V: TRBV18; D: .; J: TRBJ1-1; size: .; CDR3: CASSPKRTQNTEAFF; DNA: TGTGCCAGCTCACCAAAGAGGACACAGAACACTGAAGCTTTCTTT
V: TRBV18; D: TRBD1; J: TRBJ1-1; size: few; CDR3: CASSPRIGTGGDTEAFF; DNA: TGTGCCAGCTCACCCAGAATCGGGACAGGGGGGGACACTGAAGCTTTCTTT
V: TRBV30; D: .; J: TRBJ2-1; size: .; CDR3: CAWSAGSKQFF; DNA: TGTGCCTGGAGTGCAGGTAGTAAGCAGTTCTTC
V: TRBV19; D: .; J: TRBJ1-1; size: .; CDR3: CASKSVGQGDTEAFF; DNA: TGTGCCAGTAAATCGGTCGGGCAGGGTGATACTGAAGCTTTCTTT
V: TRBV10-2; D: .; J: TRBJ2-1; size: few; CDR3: CASSENDWAGEDEQFF; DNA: TGCGCCAGCAGTGAGAACGATTGGGCCGGGGAAGATGAGCAGTTCTTC
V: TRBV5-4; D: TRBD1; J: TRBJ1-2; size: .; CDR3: CASSSGAGGAPWGYTF; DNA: TGTGCCAGCAGCTCGGGGGCAGGGGGCGCCCCTTGGGGCTACACCTTC
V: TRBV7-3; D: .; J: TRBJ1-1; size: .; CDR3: CASSLGGLNTEAFF; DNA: TGTGCCAGCAGCTTAGGAGGGTTGAACACTGAAGCTTTCTTT
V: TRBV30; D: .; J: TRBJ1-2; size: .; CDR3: CAWRTGETYGYTF; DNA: TGTGCCTGGAGAACAGGAGAAACCTATGGCTACACCTTC
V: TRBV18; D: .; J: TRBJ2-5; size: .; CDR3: CASSPAGAQETQYF; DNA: TGTGCCAGCTCACCAGCGGGGGCCCAAGAGACCCAGTACTTC
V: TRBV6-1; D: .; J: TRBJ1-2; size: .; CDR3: CASSERGGNNYGYTF; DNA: TGTGCCAGCAGTGAACGGGGCGGGAACAACTATGGCTACACCTTC
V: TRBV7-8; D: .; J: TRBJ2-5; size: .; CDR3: CASSLRQGMREGETQYF; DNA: TGTGCCAGCAGCTTAAGACAGGGGATGCGGGAGGGGGAGACCCAGTACTTC
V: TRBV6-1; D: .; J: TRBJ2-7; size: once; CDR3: CASSEAASYEQYF; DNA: TGTGCCAGCAGTGAAGCGGCTTCCTACGAGCAGTACTTC
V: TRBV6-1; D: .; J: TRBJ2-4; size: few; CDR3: CASSEYRGAKNIQYF; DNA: TGTGCCAGCAGTGAATATCGGGGGGCCAAAAACATTCAGTACTTC
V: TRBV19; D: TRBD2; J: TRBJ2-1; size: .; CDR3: CASTGLAPYNEQFF; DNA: TGTGCCAGTACAGGACTAGCCCCCTACAATGAGCAGTTCTTC
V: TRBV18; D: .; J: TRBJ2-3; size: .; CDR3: CASSSDWADTQYF; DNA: TGTGCCAGCTCCTCGGACTGGGCAGATACGCAGTATTTT
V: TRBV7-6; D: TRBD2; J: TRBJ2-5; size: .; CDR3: CASSLGLAGGGIGETQYF; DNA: TGTGCCAGCAGCTTAGGACTAGCGGGAGGTGGGATTGGAGAGACCCAGTACTTC
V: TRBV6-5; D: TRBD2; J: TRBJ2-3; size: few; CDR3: CASSVGGDEDTQYF; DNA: TGTGCCAGCAGTGTCGGGGGGGATGAAGATACGCAGTATTTT
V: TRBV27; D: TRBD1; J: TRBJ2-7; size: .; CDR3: CASRLGQGYEQYF; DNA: TGTGCCAGCAGACTGGGACAGGGGTACGAGCAGTACTTC
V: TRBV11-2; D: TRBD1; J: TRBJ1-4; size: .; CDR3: CVSSTGTGERRSEKLFF; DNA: TGTGTCAGCAGCACTGGGACAGGGGAAAGGCGGAGTGAAAAACTGTTTTTT
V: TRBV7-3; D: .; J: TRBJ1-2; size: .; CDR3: CASSLSGVDGYTF; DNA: TGTGCCAGCAGCTTATCGGGAGTGGATGGCTACACCTTC
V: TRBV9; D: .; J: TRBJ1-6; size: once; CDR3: CASSYRQNNSPLHF; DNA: TGTGCCAGCAGCTACAGACAGAATAATTCACCCCTCCACTTT
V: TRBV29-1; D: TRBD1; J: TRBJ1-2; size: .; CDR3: CSISGTGNYGYTF; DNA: TGCAGCATTTCCGGGACAGGGAATTATGGCTACACCTTC
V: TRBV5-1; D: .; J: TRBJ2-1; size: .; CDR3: CASSLAGDYRDYNEQFF; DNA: TGCGCCAGCAGCTTGGCTGGGGACTACAGGGACTACAATGAGCAGTTCTTC
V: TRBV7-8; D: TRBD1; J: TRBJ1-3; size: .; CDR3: CASSLEGGSGNTIYF; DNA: TGTGCCAGCAGCTTAGAAGGGGGCTCTGGCAACACCATATATTTT
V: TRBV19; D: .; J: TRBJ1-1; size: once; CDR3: CASSAPPGTTFTEAFF; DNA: TGTGCCAGTAGTGCACCCCCCGGGACTACCTTCACTGAAGCTTTCTTT
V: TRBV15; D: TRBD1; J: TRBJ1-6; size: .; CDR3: CATSRDRTGGPPLHF; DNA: TGTGCCACCAGCAGAGACCGGACAGGGGGCCCCCCCCTCCACTTT
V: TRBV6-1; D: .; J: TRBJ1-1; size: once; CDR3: CATTYPGAGNTEAFF; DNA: TGTGCCACCACCTATCCAGGGGCGGGGAACACTGAAGCTTTCTTT
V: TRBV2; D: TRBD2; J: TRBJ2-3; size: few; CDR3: CASRELADAEYTQYF; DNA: TGTGCCAGCAGAGAACTAGCGGACGCTGAGTATACGCAGTATTTT
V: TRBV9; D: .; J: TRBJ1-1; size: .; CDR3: CASSVDWEGLNTEAFF; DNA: TGTGCCAGCAGCGTTGACTGGGAGGGGTTGAACACTGAAGCTTTCTTT
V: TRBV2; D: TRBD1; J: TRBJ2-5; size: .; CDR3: CASRDRGLYQETQYF; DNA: TGTGCCAGCAGGGACAGGGGGCTATACCAAGAGACCCAGTACTTC
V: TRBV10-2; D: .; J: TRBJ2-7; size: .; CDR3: CASSERSGEQYF; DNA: TGCGCCAGCAGTGAGCGCAGCGGGGAGCAGTACTTC
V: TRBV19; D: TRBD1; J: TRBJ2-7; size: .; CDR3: CASSARQGMGEQYF; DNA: TGTGCCAGTAGTGCACGACAGGGGATGGGCGAGCAGTACTTC
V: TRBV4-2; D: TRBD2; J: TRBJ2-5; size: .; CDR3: CASSQVGRGEGETQYF; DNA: TGTGCCAGCAGCCAAGTCGGGCGGGGGGAAGGAGAGACCCAGTACTTC
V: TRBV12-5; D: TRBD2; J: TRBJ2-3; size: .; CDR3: CASGLGGGDTQYF; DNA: TGTGCTAGTGGTTTGGGGGGGGGAGATACGCAGTATTTT